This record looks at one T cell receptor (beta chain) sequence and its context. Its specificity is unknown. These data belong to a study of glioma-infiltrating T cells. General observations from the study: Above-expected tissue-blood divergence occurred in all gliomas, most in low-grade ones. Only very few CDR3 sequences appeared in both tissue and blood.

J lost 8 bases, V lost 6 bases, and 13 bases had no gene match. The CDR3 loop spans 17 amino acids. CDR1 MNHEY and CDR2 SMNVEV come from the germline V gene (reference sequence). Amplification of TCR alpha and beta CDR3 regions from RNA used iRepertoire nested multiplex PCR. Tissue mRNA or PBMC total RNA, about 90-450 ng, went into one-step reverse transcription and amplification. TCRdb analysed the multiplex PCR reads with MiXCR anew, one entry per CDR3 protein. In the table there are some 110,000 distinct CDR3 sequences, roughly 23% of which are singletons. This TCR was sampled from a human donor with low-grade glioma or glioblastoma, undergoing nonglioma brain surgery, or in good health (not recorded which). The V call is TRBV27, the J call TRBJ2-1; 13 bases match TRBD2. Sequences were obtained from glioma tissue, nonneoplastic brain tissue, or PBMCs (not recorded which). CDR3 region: CASRGTSGISAQDEQFF. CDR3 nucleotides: TGTGCCAGCAGGGGGACTAGCGGGATCAGTGCCCAGGATGAGCAGTTCTTC.